There are a few counts of the clone carrying this T cell receptor beta chain. This sample was included in a study of blood T cells in healthy people across ages. For the second PCR, which ran for about 6 to 12 cycles, a sample-barcoded 5' primer and a J-beta primer mix were used. TCRdb used MiXCR to reprocess the 5' RACE reads, holding one entry per CDR3 protein. The sample holds about 930,000 distinct CDR3 sequences, roughly 29% seen once. The sample also formed part of further work on T cells of mothers and their children. From that second work: Unrelated mother-child pairs always had slightly, but never significantly, lower normalized overlap than related pairs.

The TCR sequence derives from a woman aged 40 to 49 in good health. The material sequenced was blood.

CDR3: CASSGALGGAAEKLFF. The CDR3, as DNA: TGTGCCAGCAGTGGAGCATTAGGGGGCGCGGCGGAAAAACTGTTTTTT. The rearrangement uses TRBV27 and TRBJ1-4; TRBD1 matches at 7 bases. The CDR3 has 16 residues. With V trimmed by 5 bases and J by 8 bases, 14 bases remained unmatched. CDR1 and CDR2 (germline): MNHEY, SMNVEV (reference sequence).